This T cell receptor (beta chain) was captured in a study of cytomegalovirus exposure and HLA in healthy donors. Study in general: An earlier analysis found roughly 110 million unique TCR beta sequences from about 190 million T cells. The Caucasian-associated ancestry cluster contained 81% of the approximately 400 genotyped donors.

The V gene's germline CDR1 is MNHEY and CDR2 SMNVEV (reference sequence). The CDR3 is 13 amino acids. V lost 7 bases and J 4 bases, leaving 12 bases between the germline ends. This clone was observed a few times. Its antigen is as yet unknown. Study observations and caveats: When a later analysis was performed, an Asian-associated ancestry cluster reportedly had fewer N-insertions than the approximately 680-donor mean. Presence/absence analysis assumed near-uniform sequencing depth across donors.

Amplification used 60 Vbeta primers and 13 Jbeta primers. Assay used: immunoSEQ multiplex PCR; TCRdb lists only in-frame clones, some missing. In the table there are about 180,000 clones, 81% of which are singletons. The sequence derives from a woman aged 18-29 years in good health and CMV-seropositive. Sequencing used PBMCs. The chain employs TRBV27 and TRBJ2-3, with no clear D. The CDR3 protein is CASTQTWPDTQYF. The CDR3, as DNA: TGTGCCAGCACTCAGACTTGGCCAGATACGCAGTATTTT.